The rows below give T cell receptor beta chains drawn from one sample of a study of T cells after posttransplantation cyclophosphamide. Sequenced by immunoSEQ multiplex PCR; TCRdb stores in-frame clones only, minus some. The sample shows more than 10,000 clones, approximately 83% of them seen only once. The specimen sequenced was memory CD4+ T cells sorted from PBMCs. The receptors were gathered from a man aged 50 to 60 in good health, CMV-negative, and a related stem cell transplant donor. CDR3s include the opening cysteine and the closing phenylalanine or tryptophan. A D gene is named only where the DNA matches it firmly. Size is stated for part of the rows, as once, few or many counts, or as a class when the clone is expanded.

. | TRBD2 | TRBJ2-7 | TRBV5-1 | CASSPGTSGRGREQYF | TGCGCCAGCAGCCCCGGGACTAGCGGGAGGGGCCGCGAGCAGTACTTC
once | TRBD1 | TRBJ2-3 | TRBV5-4 | CASSNDRERSTDTQYF | TGTGCCAGCAGCAATGACAGGGAAAGGAGCACAGATACGCAGTATTTT
. | . | TRBJ2-1 | TRBV7-8 | CASSLDWQGEQFF | TGTGCCAGCAGCTTAGACTGGCAGGGTGAGCAGTTCTTC
. | . | TRBJ2-1 | TRBV29-1 | CSVGHPSYNEQFF | TGCAGCGTCGGACACCCCTCCTACAATGAGCAGTTCTTC
. | TRBD1 | TRBJ2-7 | TRBV5-6 | CASSRTGVDYEQYF | TGTGCCAGCAGCCGGACAGGGGTGGACTACGAGCAGTACTTC
. | . | TRBJ1-4 | TRBV4-1 | CASSQVLGHLREKLFF | TGCGCCAGCAGCCAAGTATTAGGACACCTCCGAGAAAAACTGTTTTTT
. | TRBD1 | TRBJ1-2 | TRBV11-1 | CASSPGTGGYYGYTF | TGTGCCAGCAGCCCCGGGACAGGGGGCTACTATGGCTACACCTTC
. | TRBD1 | TRBJ2-5 | TRBV11-2 | CASQLGAGGVNYETQYF | TGTGCCAGTCAACTAGGGGCAGGGGGCGTGAATTATGAGACCCAGTACTTC
few | . | TRBJ2-1 | TRBV11-2 | CASSPAGTYNEQFF | TGTGCCAGCAGCCCCGCCGGGACCTACAATGAGCAGTTCTTC
once | TRBD1 | TRBJ1-4 | TRBV28 | CASTGGSLANEKLFF | TGTGCCAGTACAGGGGGCTCTCTGGCTAATGAAAAACTGTTTTTT
few | TRBD2 | TRBJ2-1 | TRBV18 | CASSRGLAGDNEQFF | TGTGCCAGCTCACGGGGACTAGCGGGAGATAATGAGCAGTTCTTC
. | TRBD1 | TRBJ1-6 | TRBV18 | CASSPRTGAPFLYNSPLHF | TGTGCCAGCTCACCTCGGACAGGCGCGCCGTTTCTTTATAATTCACCCCTCCACTTT
few | . | TRBJ2-7 | TRBV6-1 | CASSGIRSPYEQYF | TGTGCCAGCAGTGGGATCCGGAGTCCCTACGAGCAGTACTTC
. | TRBD2 | TRBJ2-7 | TRBV27 | CASSLWAREASGVYEQYF | TGTGCCAGCAGTTTATGGGCGAGGGAGGCTAGCGGGGTCTACGAGCAGTACTTC
. | . | TRBJ1-2 | TRBV18 | CASSPNSGSYGYTF | TGTGCCAGCTCACCCAACAGTGGATCCTATGGCTACACCTTC
. | . | TRBJ1-6 | TRBV5-4 | CASSEGLRDNSPLHF | TGTGCCAGCAGCGAGGGACTCCGCGATAATTCCCCCCTCCACTTT
few | TRBD1 | TRBJ1-5 | TRBV19 | CASSTGQGYQPQHF | TGTGCCAGTAGTACGGGACAGGGTTATCAGCCCCAGCATTTT
. | TRBD1 | TRBJ1-5 | TRBV2 | CASRGQGYNQPQHF | TGTGCCAGCAGGGGACAGGGATACAATCAGCCCCAGCATTTT
few | . | TRBJ1-2 | TRBV19 | CASSIRRDGYTF | TGTGCCAGTAGTATTCGGCGGGATGGCTACACCTTC
. | . | TRBJ2-3 | TRBV28 | CASSLQTDTQYF | TGTGCCAGCAGTTTACAGACAGATACGCAGTATTTT
. | TRBD1 | TRBJ1-6 | TRBV19 | CASRSAGGTSPLHF | TGTGCCAGTAGGTCCGCAGGGGGGACTTCACCCCTCCACTTT
. | TRBD1 | TRBJ1-6 | TRBV5-6 | CASSSDRGRGNSPLHF | TGTGCCAGCAGTAGCGACAGGGGGCGAGGGAATTCACCCCTCCACTTT
. | TRBD1 | TRBJ1-5 | TRBV10-3 | CASKGGQGDQPQHF | TGTGCCAGCAAGGGAGGACAGGGGGATCAGCCCCAGCATTTT